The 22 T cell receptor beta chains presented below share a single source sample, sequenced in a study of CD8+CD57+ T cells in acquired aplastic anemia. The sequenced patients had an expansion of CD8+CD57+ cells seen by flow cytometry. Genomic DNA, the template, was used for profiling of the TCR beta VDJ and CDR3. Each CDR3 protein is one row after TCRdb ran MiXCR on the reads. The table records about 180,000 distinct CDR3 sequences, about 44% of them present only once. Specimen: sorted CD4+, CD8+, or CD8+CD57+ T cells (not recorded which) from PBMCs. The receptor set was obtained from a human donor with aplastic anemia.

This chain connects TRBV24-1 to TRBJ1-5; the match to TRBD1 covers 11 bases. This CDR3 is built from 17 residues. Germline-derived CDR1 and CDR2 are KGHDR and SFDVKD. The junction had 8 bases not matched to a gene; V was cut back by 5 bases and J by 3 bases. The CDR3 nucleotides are TGTGCCACCAGTGCTGGGACAGGGGGGCTCGTCAATCAGCCCCAGCATTTT. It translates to CATSAGTGGLVNQPQHF.

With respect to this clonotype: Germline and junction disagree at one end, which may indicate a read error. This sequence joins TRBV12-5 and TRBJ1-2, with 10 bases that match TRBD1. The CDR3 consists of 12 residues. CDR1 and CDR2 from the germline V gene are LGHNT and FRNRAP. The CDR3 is CVSGDRGHGYTF. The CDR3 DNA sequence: TGTGTTAGTGGGGACAGGGGCCATGGCTACACCTTC.

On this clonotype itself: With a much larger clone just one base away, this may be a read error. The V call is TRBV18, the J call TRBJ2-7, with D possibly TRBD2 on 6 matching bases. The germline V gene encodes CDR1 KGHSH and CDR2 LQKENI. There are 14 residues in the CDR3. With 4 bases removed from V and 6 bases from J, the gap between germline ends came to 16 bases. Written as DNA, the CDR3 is TGTGCCAGCTCACGACGCGGGGCGAAATTCGAGCAGTACTTC. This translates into CASSRRGAKFEQYF.

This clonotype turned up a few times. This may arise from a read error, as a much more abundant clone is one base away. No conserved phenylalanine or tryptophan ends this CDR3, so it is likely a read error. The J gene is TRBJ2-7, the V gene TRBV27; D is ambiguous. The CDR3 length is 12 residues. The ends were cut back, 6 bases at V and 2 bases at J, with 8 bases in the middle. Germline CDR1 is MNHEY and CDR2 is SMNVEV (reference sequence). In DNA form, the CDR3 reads TGTGCCAGCAGCCCCGCGCCCTACGAGCAGTACCTC. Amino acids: CASSPAPYEQYL.

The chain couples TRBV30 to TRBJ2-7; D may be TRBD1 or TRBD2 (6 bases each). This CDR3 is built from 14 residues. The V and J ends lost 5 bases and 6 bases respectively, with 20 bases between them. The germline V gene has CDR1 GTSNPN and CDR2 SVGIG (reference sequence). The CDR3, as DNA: TGTGCCTGGGGTGGGGGATTACGGGGGCGCGAGCAGTACTTC. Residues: CAWGGGLRGREQYF.

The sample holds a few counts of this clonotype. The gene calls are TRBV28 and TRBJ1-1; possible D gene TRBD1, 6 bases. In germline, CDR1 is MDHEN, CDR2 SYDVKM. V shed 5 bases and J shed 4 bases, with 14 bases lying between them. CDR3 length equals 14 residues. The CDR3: CASSPLGGSTEAFF. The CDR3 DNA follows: TGTGCCAGCAGTCCTTTAGGGGGGAGCACTGAAGCTTTCTTT.

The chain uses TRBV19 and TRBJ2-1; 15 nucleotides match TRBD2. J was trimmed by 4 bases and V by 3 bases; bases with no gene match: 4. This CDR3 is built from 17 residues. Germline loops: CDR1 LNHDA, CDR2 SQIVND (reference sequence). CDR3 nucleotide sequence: TGTGCCAGTAGTATCGGACTAGCGGGAGGGCCGTACAATGAGCAGTTCTTC. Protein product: CASSIGLAGGPYNEQFF.

The CDR3: CSASTRSFWEQFF. The CDR3 nucleotides are TGCAGTGCTAGCACGAGGTCGTTTTGGGAGCAGTTCTTC. V and J are TRBV20-1 and TRBJ2-1; D remains unclear. This CDR3 is 13 amino acids long. Germline V gene data show CDR1 as DFQATT and CDR2 as SNEGSKA (reference sequence). Trimming left V 3 bases short and J 10 bases short, with 16 bases between.

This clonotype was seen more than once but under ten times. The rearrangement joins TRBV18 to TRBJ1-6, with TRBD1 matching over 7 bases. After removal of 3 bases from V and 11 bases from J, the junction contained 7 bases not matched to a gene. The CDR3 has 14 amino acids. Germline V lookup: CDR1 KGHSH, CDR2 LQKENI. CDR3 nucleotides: TGTGCCAGCTCACCTACAGGGGACGCTGCACCCCTCCACTTT. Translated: CASSPTGDAAPLHF.

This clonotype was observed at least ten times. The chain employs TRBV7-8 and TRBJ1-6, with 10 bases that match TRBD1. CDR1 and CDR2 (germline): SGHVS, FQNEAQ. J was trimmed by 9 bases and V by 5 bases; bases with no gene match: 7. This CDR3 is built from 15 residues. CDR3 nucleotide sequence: TGTGCCAGCAGCAGACAGGGGGCCGGGATTTCACCCCTCCACTTT. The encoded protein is CASSRQGAGISPLHF.

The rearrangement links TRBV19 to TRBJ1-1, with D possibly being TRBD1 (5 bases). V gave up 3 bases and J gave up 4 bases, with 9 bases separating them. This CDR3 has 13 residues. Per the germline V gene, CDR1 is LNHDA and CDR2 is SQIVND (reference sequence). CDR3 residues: CASSIGRVTEAFF. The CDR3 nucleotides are TGTGCCAGTAGTATCGGCAGGGTCACTGAAGCTTTCTTT.

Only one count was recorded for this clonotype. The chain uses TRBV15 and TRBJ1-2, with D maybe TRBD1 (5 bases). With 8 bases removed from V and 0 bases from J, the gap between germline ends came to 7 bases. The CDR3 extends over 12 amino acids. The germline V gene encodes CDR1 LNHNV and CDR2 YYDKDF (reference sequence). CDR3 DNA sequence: TGTGCCACCCCGGGGGCTAACTATGGCTACACCTTC. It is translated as CATPGANYGYTF.

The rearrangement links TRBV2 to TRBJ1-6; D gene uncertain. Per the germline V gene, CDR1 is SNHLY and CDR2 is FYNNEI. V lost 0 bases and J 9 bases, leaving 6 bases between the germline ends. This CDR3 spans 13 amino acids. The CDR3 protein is CASSEAGGSPLHF. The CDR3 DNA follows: TGTGCCAGCAGTGAAGCTGGTGGTTCACCCCTCCACTTT.

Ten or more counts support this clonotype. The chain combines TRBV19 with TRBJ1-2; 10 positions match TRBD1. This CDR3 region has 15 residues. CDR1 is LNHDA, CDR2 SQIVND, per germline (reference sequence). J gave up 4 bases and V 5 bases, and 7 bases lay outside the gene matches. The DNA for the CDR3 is TGTGCCAGTAGTGCAGGACAGGGGGATTTCTATGGCTACACCTTC. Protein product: CASSAGQGDFYGYTF.

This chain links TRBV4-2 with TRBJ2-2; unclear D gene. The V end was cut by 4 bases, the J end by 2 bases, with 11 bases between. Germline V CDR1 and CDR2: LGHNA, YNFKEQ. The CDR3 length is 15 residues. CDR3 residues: CASSPSRVNTGELFF. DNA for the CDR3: TGTGCCAGCAGCCCCAGTAGGGTTAACACCGGGGAGCTGTTTTTT.

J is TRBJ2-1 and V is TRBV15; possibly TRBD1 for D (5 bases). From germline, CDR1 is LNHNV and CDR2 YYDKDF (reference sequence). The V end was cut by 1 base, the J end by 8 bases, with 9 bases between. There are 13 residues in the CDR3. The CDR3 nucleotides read TGTGCCACCAGCAGAGGACAGCTCGATGAGCAGTTCTTC. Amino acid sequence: CATSRGQLDEQFF.

CDR3 sequence (DNA): TGTGCCATCAGCTGGGGAGGGCTTAATCATGAGCAGTTCTTC. Its protein product is CAISWGGLNHEQFF. This chain links TRBV10-3 with TRBJ2-1, with 7 bases lining up with TRBD2. V trimming: 6 bases; J trimming: 8 bases; junction bases outside the gene matches: 10. Germline V gene sequence: CDR1 ENHRY, CDR2 SYGVKD. The CDR3 spans 14 residues.

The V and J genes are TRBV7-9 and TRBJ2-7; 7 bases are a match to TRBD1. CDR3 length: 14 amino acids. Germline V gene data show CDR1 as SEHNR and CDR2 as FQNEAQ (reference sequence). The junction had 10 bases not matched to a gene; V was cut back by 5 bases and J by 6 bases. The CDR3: CASSPTTGSVEQYF. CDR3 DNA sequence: TGTGCCAGCAGCCCAACGACAGGGTCAGTCGAGCAGTACTTC.

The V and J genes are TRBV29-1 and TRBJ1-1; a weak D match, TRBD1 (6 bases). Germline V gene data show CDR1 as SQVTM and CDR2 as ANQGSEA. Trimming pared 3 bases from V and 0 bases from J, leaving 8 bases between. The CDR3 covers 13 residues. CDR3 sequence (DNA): TGCAGCGTTGATGACAGGTTGAACACTGAAGCTTTCTTT. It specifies CSVDDRLNTEAFF.

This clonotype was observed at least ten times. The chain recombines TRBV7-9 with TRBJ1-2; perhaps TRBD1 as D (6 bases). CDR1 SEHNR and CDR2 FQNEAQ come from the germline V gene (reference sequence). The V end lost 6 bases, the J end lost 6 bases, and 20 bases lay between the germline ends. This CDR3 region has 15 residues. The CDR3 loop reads CASRPTAGQGNGYTF. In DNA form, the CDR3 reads TGTGCCAGCAGGCCGACCGCCGGGCAGGGGAATGGCTACACCTTC.

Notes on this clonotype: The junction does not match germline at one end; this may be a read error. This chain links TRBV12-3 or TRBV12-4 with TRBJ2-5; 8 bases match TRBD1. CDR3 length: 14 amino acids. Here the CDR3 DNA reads TGTGCCAGCAGCCGGGACAGGATCCAAGAGACCCAATACTTC. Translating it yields CASSRDRIQETQYF.

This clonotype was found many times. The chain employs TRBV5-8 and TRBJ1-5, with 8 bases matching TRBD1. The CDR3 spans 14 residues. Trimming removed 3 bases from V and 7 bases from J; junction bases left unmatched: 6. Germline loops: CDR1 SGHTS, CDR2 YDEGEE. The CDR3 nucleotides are TGTGCCAGCAGCTCTACAGGGGGTAGACAGCCCCAGCATTTT. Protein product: CASSSTGGRQPQHF.